The clone carrying this TCR beta chain was counted only a few times. Its target is not known. These data belong to a study of shared clonotypes between healthy human individuals. About the research overall: Researchers drew samples from a couple of women and a few men aged 18 to 49. Overall study findings and caveats: Naive subsets generally exceeded memory subsets in estimated richness.

Trimming pared 4 bases from V and 8 bases from J, leaving 11 bases between. Germline V gene data show CDR1 as MDHEN and CDR2 as SYDVKM. The length of the CDR3 is 13 residues. Libraries were prepared by immunoSEQ multiplex PCR; TCRdb keeps only in-frame clonotypes and omits some of them. The profile covers over a million clones, with 75% to 80% appearing a single time and more than 0.55% taken by the ten largest. Each of the donors was a healthy adult who was HIV-negative and had not had a recent acute infection or vaccination. The split of CD4+ cells yielded CD45RA+ naive and CD45RA-negative memory subsets.

Sequenced material: memory CD4+ T cells from PBMCs. Indicated subset: CD45RA-negative fraction. The sequence was collected from a man aged 18 to 30 in good health. Some clones in this sample may be carry-over from other donors' samples. The chain has TRBV28 and TRBJ1-4, with D uncertain. CDR3 nucleotide sequence: TGTGCCAGCAGTTCTCCGCAGGACGAAAAACTGTTTTTT. It codes for CASSSPQDEKLFF.